This T cell receptor (beta chain) was observed in a study of blood T cell repertoires in COVID-19. Overall study context: Spain, Italy and the United States supplied samples that represented acute and convalescent COVID-19. Sources were T cells, B-cell-depleted T cells, or PBMCs; the material itself was cDNA or gDNA.

The CDR3 loop spans 15 amino acids. Germline CDR1 is SGHTA and CDR2 is FQGTGA. J was trimmed by 6 bases and V by 5 bases; bases with no gene match: 10. Authors' processing steps: Cell counts per sample came from amplifying reference gene primers. TCRdb's table, derived via immunoSEQ multiplex PCR, lists solely in-frame clones and lacks some. V, J and clone size were drawn from that table, and D and trimming were deduced from the DNA. This sample has nearly 110,000 clones, with about 90% found just once. This TCR derives from a man aged 40-49 years with active or convalescent COVID-19. The gene calls are TRBV7-3 and TRBJ2-3; 8 bases are shared with TRBD2. The specimen sequenced was peripheral blood. DNA of the CDR3: TGTGCCAGCAGCCCACTGGGACTAGTAAGGGATACGCAGTATTTT. Its translation: CASSPLGLVRDTQYF.